This is a list of T cell receptor beta chains from one sample in a study of CD8 T cells in ankylosing spondylitis. MiXCR, applied by TCRdb to the 5' RACE reads, yields one record per CDR3 protein. The table includes 150,000 to 200,000 distinct CDR3 sequences, over 15% detected once. Source material: blood, either unsorted or a sorted T cell fraction (not recorded which). These receptors came from a male donor under 35 with ankylosing spondylitis or in good health (not recorded which). CDR3s include the opening cysteine and the closing phenylalanine or tryptophan. A D gene is named only where the DNA matches it firmly. Clone size is stated in some rows and not others, as once, few, many or a class when expanded.

clone size	J gene	D gene	V gene	CDR3 DNA	CDR3 protein
many	TRBJ1-5	NA	TRBV12-3/TRBV12-4	TGTGCCAGCAGTTCACGAATTAATCAGCCCCAGCATTTT	CASSSRINQPQHF
many	TRBJ1-2	NA	TRBV24-1	TGTGCCACCAGTGATTTTCGAGGCTACACCTTC	CATSDFRGYTF
many	TRBJ1-1	TRBD1	TRBV6-1	TGTGCCAGCACCCTCTCGGACAGGAGACCTATGAACACTGAAGCTTTCTTT	CASTLSDRRPMNTEAFF
NA	TRBJ2-1	NA	TRBV30	TGTGCCTGGAAGGAGGGACACTCAAGGGGTGAGCAGTTCTTC	CAWKEGHSRGEQFF
many	TRBJ2-7	TRBD2	TRBV12-3/TRBV12-4	TGTGCCAGCAGTTTTGGGGCGGGAGTTCTCTACGAGCAGTACTTC	CASSFGAGVLYEQYF
many	TRBJ2-2	TRBD2	TRBV18	TGTGCCAGCTCACCACTTGGACTAGCGGGACCCGGGGAGCTGTTTTTT	CASSPLGLAGPGELFF
once	TRBJ2-3	NA	TRBV7-6	TGTGCCAGCAGCTTAGGGGAGCCAGATACGCAGTATTTT	CASSLGEPDTQYF
few	TRBJ2-3	TRBD2	TRBV27	TGTGCCAGCAGCTACGGGACTAGCGGGAGGACAGATACGCAGTATTTT	CASSYGTSGRTDTQYF
NA	TRBJ2-3	TRBD2	TRBV12-3/TRBV12-4	TGTGCCAGCAGTTTGGCAGCGGGAGTTGTCGCAGATACGCAGTATTTT	CASSLAAGVVADTQYF
many	TRBJ2-1	TRBD1	TRBV5-1	TGCGCCAGCAGGACAGGGGCCTACAATGAGCAGTTCTTC	CASRTGAYNEQFF
many	TRBJ2-5	TRBD2	TRBV20-1	TGCAGTGCCCCCCGGGAGGTCCAAGAGACCCAGTACTTC	CSAPREVQETQYF
NA	TRBJ1-4	NA	TRBV18	TGTGCCAGCTCACCACCGAAAGGGTCGATTAATGAAAAACTGTTTTTT	CASSPPKGSINEKLFF
NA	TRBJ2-3	NA	TRBV20-1	TGCAGTGCTATTGTCTTGGGAGATACGCAGTATTTT	CSAIVLGDTQYF
many	TRBJ1-2	NA	TRBV4-2	TGTGCCAGCAGCCAGTATGCGGGATCCAACTATGGCTACACCTTC	CASSQYAGSNYGYTF
many	TRBJ1-5	TRBD1	TRBV19	TGTGCCAGTAGTATCGACAGGGTTGTGCCCCAGCATTTT	CASSIDRVVPQHF
many	TRBJ1-5	NA	TRBV24-1	TGTGCCACCAGTGACCGGGGACATCAGCCCCAGCATTTT	CATSDRGHQPQHF
many	TRBJ1-5	NA	TRBV19	TGTGCCAGTAGTAAGGCACACGATAGCAATCAGCCCCAGCATTTT	CASSKAHDSNQPQHF
many	TRBJ1-2	NA	TRBV4-1	TGCGCCAGCAGCCAAGAGACGCAGGTCAACTATGGCTACACCTTC	CASSQETQVNYGYTF
many	TRBJ2-5	TRBD1	TRBV12-3/TRBV12-4	TGTGCCAGCAGCATCCGGGGGACAGGGGAAGAGACCCAGTACTTC	CASSIRGTGEETQYF
many	TRBJ2-2	TRBD2	TRBV14	TGTGCCAGCAGCCAAGAGATAGGCGGGAGTCTCTCTGGGGAGCTGTTTTTT	CASSQEIGGSLSGELFF
many	TRBJ2-5	NA	TRBV7-2	TGTGCCAGCAGCTTAGAACGGGGAATCCAAGAGACCCAGTACTTC	CASSLERGIQETQYF
few	TRBJ2-3	NA	TRBV29-1	TGCAGCGTTGAGAGCAACACAGATACGCAGTATTTT	CSVESNTDTQYF
many	TRBJ2-5	NA	TRBV21-1	TGTGCCAGCAGCTTTAGGGGGTTCGAGACCCAGTACTTC	CASSFRGFETQYF
many	TRBJ2-7	NA	TRBV4-3	TGCGCCAGCAGCCAAGGAGGCACAAGGTACGAGCAGTACTTC	CASSQGGTRYEQYF
NA	TRBJ2-1	NA	TRBV29-1	TGCAGCGTTGAACGTCCTGCGGGCCAGGGCTCCTACAATGAGCAGTTCTTC	CSVERPAGQGSYNEQFF
many	TRBJ1-2	NA	TRBV3-1	TGTGCCAGCAGCCAACGCGACAGGCTTGGGGGCTACACCTTC	CASSQRDRLGGYTF
NA	TRBJ1-6	TRBD1	TRBV20-1	TGCAGTGCTAGGAGACAGGGATTCCAGTCCTATAATTCACCCCTCCACTTT	CSARRQGFQSYNSPLHF
many	TRBJ2-3	TRBD2	TRBV12-3/TRBV12-4	TGTGCCAGCCATGATAGCGGACTAGCGGGAGGGCACGAGGATACGCAGTATTTT	CASHDSGLAGGHEDTQYF
many	TRBJ2-6	TRBD2	TRBV5-1	TGCGCCAGCAGCCCGTTGGGCGGGAGGGCCGACTCTGGGGCCAACGTCCTGACTTTC	CASSPLGGRADSGANVLTF
many	TRBJ2-2	NA	TRBV10-3	TGTGCCACCCTAATGCGGCCAAGCGCGGACACCGGGGAGCTGTTTTTT	CATLMRPSADTGELFF
few	TRBJ2-1	TRBD1	TRBV29-1	TGCAGCGTGCCCAGACAGGGATGGTACAATGAGCAGTTCTTC	CSVPRQGWYNEQFF
many	TRBJ1-5	NA	TRBV24-1	TGTGCCACCAGTGCCACAGGCGGCAATCAGCCCCAGCATTTT	CATSATGGNQPQHF
many	TRBJ2-3	TRBD2	TRBV12-3/TRBV12-4	TGTGCCAGCAGCCCACGGACTAGCGGGCGCACAGATACGCAGTATTTT	CASSPRTSGRTDTQYF
many	TRBJ1-1	NA	TRBV12-3/TRBV12-4	TGTGCCAGCAGATTATCAGGGGAAGCTTTCTTT	CASRLSGEAFF
many	TRBJ1-1	TRBD1	TRBV19	TGTGCCAGTTCTCTGGGACAGGCGAGGACTGAAGCTTTCTTT	CASSLGQARTEAFF
many	TRBJ2-1	NA	TRBV7-6	TGTGCCAGCAGCTTTGTTTCGGGCTACTCCTACAATGAGCAGTTCTTC	CASSFVSGYSYNEQFF
NA	TRBJ2-1	TRBD2	TRBV29-1	TGCAGCGTTCCCCGGGGGGGTGAGCAGTTCTTC	CSVPRGGEQFF
many	TRBJ2-1	TRBD2	TRBV24-1	TGTGCCACGTTACTAGCGTGCTACAATGAGCAGTTCTTC	CATLLACYNEQFF
many	TRBJ2-1	TRBD2	TRBV7-8	TGTGCCAGCAGCTTTTGGGGGGGCTCCTACAATGAGCAGTTCTTC	CASSFWGGSYNEQFF
NA	TRBJ2-1	NA	TRBV7-2	TGTGCCAGCAGCCCCCCCGCGACCGAGCAGTTCTTC	CASSPPATEQFF
many	TRBJ1-1	NA	TRBV20-1	TGCAGTGCTAGACAAAGATTCATGAACACTGAAGCTTTCTTT	CSARQRFMNTEAFF
NA	TRBJ1-5	NA	TRBV27	TGTGCCAGCAGCCCCTGGCAGGGCATGGGGGGCAATCAGCCCCAGCATTTT	CASSPWQGMGGNQPQHF
many	TRBJ2-3	NA	TRBV9	TGTGCCAGCAGCGTAAACCCCGTTCCGGCCGGCGGCACAGATACGCAGTATTTT	CASSVNPVPAGGTDTQYF
NA	TRBJ2-7	NA	TRBV20-1	TGCAGTGCTAGAGAGGCCGCCTACGAGCAGTACTTC	CSAREAAYEQYF
NA	TRBJ2-1	NA	TRBV15	TGTGCCACCAGCAGTATGCCCAGTGAGCAGTTCTTC	CATSSMPSEQFF
many	TRBJ2-2	NA	TRBV9	TGTGCCAGCAGCGCCGGGAGCGGGGGGGAGCTGTTTTTT	CASSAGSGGELFF
many	TRBJ2-3	NA	TRBV20-1	TGCAGTGCACTGGGTATGATCACAGATACGCAGTATTTT	CSALGMITDTQYF
many	TRBJ2-2	NA	TRBV5-1	TGCGCCAGCAGCTTTCCGGGACCGAACACCGGGGAGCTGTTTTTT	CASSFPGPNTGELFF
many	TRBJ2-3	TRBD2	TRBV7-9	TGTGCCAGCCCACTAGCGAATAGCAGGGATACGCAGTATTTT	CASPLANSRDTQYF
many	TRBJ2-1	NA	TRBV7-2	TGTGCCAGCAGCTTAGTTGGCTATGAGCAGTTCTTC	CASSLVGYEQFF
many	TRBJ1-3	NA	TRBV6-5	TGTGCCAGCGCCGGGAGCTCTGGAAACACCATATATTTT	CASAGSSGNTIYF
many	TRBJ1-6	NA	TRBV6-5	TGTGCCAGCAGTTACTCCCATGGGACGGACTCACCCCTCCACTTT	CASSYSHGTDSPLHF
many	TRBJ2-5	TRBD1	TRBV27	TGTGCCAGCAGACCGATGACAGGGGCACAAGAGACCCAGTACTTC	CASRPMTGAQETQYF
few	TRBJ2-4	NA	TRBV4-1	TGCGCCAGCAGCCAAGCACTCCGGAACATTCAGTACTTC	CASSQALRNIQYF
many	TRBJ2-3	NA	TRBV27	TGTGCCAGCAGCCTAAGATACGGGACGCAGAGCACAGATACGCAGTATTTT	CASSLRYGTQSTDTQYF
NA	TRBJ2-1	TRBD2	TRBV5-4	TGTGCCAGCAGCTTGGATCTCGGGAGGGCCACCTACAATGAGCAGTTCTTC	CASSLDLGRATYNEQFF
NA	TRBJ2-2	TRBD1	TRBV12-3/TRBV12-4	TGTGCCAGCAGTCCTATCCGGGACAGGAACACCGGGGAGCTGTTTTTT	CASSPIRDRNTGELFF